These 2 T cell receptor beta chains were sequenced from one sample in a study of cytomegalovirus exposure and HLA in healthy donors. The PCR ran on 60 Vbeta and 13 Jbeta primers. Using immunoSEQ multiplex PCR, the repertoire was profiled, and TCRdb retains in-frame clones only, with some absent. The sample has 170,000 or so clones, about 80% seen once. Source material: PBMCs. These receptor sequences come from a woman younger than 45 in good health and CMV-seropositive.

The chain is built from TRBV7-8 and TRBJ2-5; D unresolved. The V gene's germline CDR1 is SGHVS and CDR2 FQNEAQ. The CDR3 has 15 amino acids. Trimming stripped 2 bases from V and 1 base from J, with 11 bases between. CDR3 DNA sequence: TGTGCCAGCAGCTTAATGAACCTCAGCCAAGAGACCCAGTACTTC. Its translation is CASSLMNLSQETQYF. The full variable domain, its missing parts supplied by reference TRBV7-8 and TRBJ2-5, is GAGVSQSPRYKVAKRGQDVALRCDPISGHVSLFWYQQALGQGPEFLTYFQNEAQLDKSGLPSDRFFAERPEGSVSTLKIQRTQQEDSAVYLCASSLMNLSQETQYFGPGTRLLVL.

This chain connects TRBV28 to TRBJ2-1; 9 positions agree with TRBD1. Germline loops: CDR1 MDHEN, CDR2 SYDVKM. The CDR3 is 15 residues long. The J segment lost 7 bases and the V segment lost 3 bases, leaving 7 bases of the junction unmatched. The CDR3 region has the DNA TGTGCCAGCAGTTTTGGGGACAGGGTAGGGAATGAGCAGTTCTTC. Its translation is CASSFGDRVGNEQFF.